This T cell receptor (beta chain) emerged from a study of CD4+ T cells in melanoma. Assay: immunoSEQ multiplex PCR; the TCRdb copy retains only in-frame clones and omits some. Of about 10,000 clones listed, 50% to 65% are singletons. Turning to this clone: Its antigen is not known.

Study-wide results and limits: CD8+ T cell, macrophage and B cell function reportedly correlated with neoantigen-specific CD4+ T cells.

The germline V gene encodes CDR1 SGHRS and CDR2 YFSETQ. The CDR3 extends over 13 amino acids. V was pared by 2 bases and J by 6 bases, with 11 bases between. The chain carries TRBV5-1 and TRBJ1-2; D unclear. This TCR was recovered from a human donor with melanoma. Sequencing was carried out using cells from a culture (not recorded whether cultured in vitro). The CDR3 protein is CASSFSGPDGYTF. The DNA for the CDR3 is TGCGCCAGCAGCTTCTCAGGTCCCGATGGCTACACCTTC.